Presented here are 13 T cell receptor beta chains from one specimen sequenced in a study of shared clonotypes between healthy human individuals. Using immunoSEQ multiplex PCR, the repertoire was profiled, and TCRdb retains in-frame clones only, with some absent. The table shows roughly 640,000 clones, with 74% occurring only once. Sequencing was carried out using memory CD4+ T cells sorted from blood. The subset: CD45RA-negative fraction. These receptors all come from a woman in her thirties in good health.

The rearrangement links TRBV4-1 to TRBJ1-2; 10 nucleotides align to TRBD1. The ends lost 4 bases at V and 8 bases at J; junction bases unmatched: 10. The CDR3 is 15 residues long. Germline assignment: CDR1 MGHRA and CDR2 YSYEKL. CDR3 protein: CASSRATGTGDGYTF. CDR3 in DNA: TGCGCCAGCAGCCGCGCCACCGGGACAGGGGACGGCTACACCTTC.

V gene TRBV2 combines with J gene TRBJ2-6; 14 nucleotides line up with TRBD2. The V gene's germline CDR1 is SNHLY and CDR2 FYNNEI. The CDR3 totals 17 residues. V dropped 4 bases and J dropped 1; count of bases not matched to a gene: 0. The CDR3 nucleotides are TGTGCCAGCAGTGGACTAGCGGGAGGGTCTGGGGCCAACGTCCTGACTTTC. Protein: CASSGLAGGSGANVLTF.

The chain carries TRBV4-1 and TRBJ1-2; no clear D gene. Trimming removed 0 bases at V and 1 base at J, with 9 bases between. The CDR3 is 15 residues long. Per germline, CDR1 MGHRA and CDR2 YSYEKL. This CDR3 is CASSQDLVFNYGYTF. The DNA of the CDR3 is TGCGCCAGCAGCCAAGATTTAGTCTTTAACTATGGCTACACCTTC.

The chain carries TRBV11-2 and TRBJ1-5; no reliable D call. Trimming removed 1 base from V and 4 bases from J, with 14 bases in between. The CDR3 consists of 16 residues. From germline, CDR1 is SGHAT and CDR2 FQNNGV. The chain's CDR3 is CASSLAVPAGNQPQHF. The CDR3, as DNA: TGTGCCAGCAGCTTAGCGGTCCCAGCGGGGAATCAGCCCCAGCATTTT.

The genes are TRBV4-1 and TRBJ2-3; D is unclear. The CDR3 spans 14 residues. CDR1 MGHRA and CDR2 YSYEKL come from the germline V gene. V lost 0 bases and J lost 0, with 4 bases in between. CDR3 amino acids: CASSQETSTDTQYF. The CDR3 region has the DNA TGCGCCAGCAGCCAAGAAACGAGCACAGATACGCAGTATTTT.

This clone was observed at least ten times. The chain combines TRBV28 with TRBJ2-3; possible D gene TRBD2, 6 bases. Germline CDR1 is MDHEN and CDR2 is SYDVKM. There are 16 residues in the CDR3. V shed 3 bases and J shed 3 bases, with 16 bases lying between them. The CDR3 here is CASSFHSLADTDTQYF. The CDR3 DNA reads TGTGCCAGCAGTTTCCACAGCTTAGCGGATACAGATACGCAGTATTTT.

The V call is TRBV11-3, the J call TRBJ2-2; TRBD2 aligns across 7 bases. Germline trimming cut 9 bases from V and 7 bases from J; bases unmatched to any gene: 14. Germline V CDR1 and CDR2: SGHNT, YENEEA. This CDR3 has 15 amino acids. The CDR3 DNA is TGTGCCAGTAGCAGGGTCGCACTAGCGAGCGGGGAGCTGTTTTTT. Translation: CASSRVALASGELFF.

This clone has just one count. The chain uses TRBV14 and TRBJ2-3; TRBD2 aligns across 14 bases. The CDR3 length is 16 residues. J lost 5 bases, V lost 4 bases, and 5 bases had no gene match. Germline V gene sequence: CDR1 SGHDN, CDR2 FVKESK. This CDR3 is CASSRGLAGAIDTQYF. Written as DNA, the CDR3 is TGTGCCAGCAGCCGGGGACTAGCGGGAGCGATAGATACGCAGTATTTT.

The V gene is TRBV6-6, the J gene TRBJ2-1, with TRBD2 identical over 11 bases. V lost 1 base, J lost 5 bases, and 4 bases stayed unmatched. The CDR3 is 16 amino acids. Germline CDR1 MNHNY, CDR2 SVGAGI (reference sequence). The CDR3 sequence: CASSYLGLADHNEQFF. In DNA form, the CDR3 reads TGTGCCAGCAGTTACTTGGGACTAGCGGACCACAATGAGCAGTTCTTC.

The chain uses TRBV7-6 and TRBJ2-3; no definite D call. Germline CDR1 is SGHVS and CDR2 is FNYEAQ. This CDR3 has 11 residues. Trimming cost V 1 base and J 11 bases, with 7 bases left between them. CDR3 DNA: TGTGCCAGCAGCTTAGGGCAGAAGCAGTATTTT. Its translation: CASSLGQKQYF.

V and J are TRBV19 and TRBJ2-2; 7 bases are a match to TRBD2. Germline values: CDR1 LNHDA, CDR2 SQIVND (reference sequence). V lost 5 bases and J lost 4; bases outside the gene matches: 4. The CDR3 length is 14 residues. The CDR3 here is CASSVSGITGELFF. The CDR3 DNA reads as TGTGCCAGTAGTGTGAGCGGGATCACCGGGGAGCTGTTTTTT. Filled out from reference TRBV19 and TRBJ2-2, the complete variable domain reads DGGITQSPKYLFRKEGQNVTLSCEQNLNHDAMYWYRQDPGQGLRLIYYSQIVNDFQKGDIAEGYSVSREKKESFPLTVTSAQKNPTAFYLCASSVSGITGELFFGEGSRLTVL.

V is TRBV7-9 and J is TRBJ1-2, with TRBD1 identical over 7 bases. Germline V gene data show CDR1 as SEHNR and CDR2 as FQNEAQ (reference sequence). The CDR3 extends over 13 amino acids. V lost 4 bases to trimming and J lost 4 bases; unmatched junction nucleotides: 3. DNA of the CDR3: TGTGCCAGCAGCTCGACAGGGACCTATGGCTACACCTTC. It encodes CASSSTGTYGYTF.

The J gene is TRBJ2-2, the V gene TRBV12-5; D might be TRBD2 (7 bases). The V end lost 5 bases, the J end lost 3 bases, and 13 bases lay between the germline ends. This CDR3 has 15 residues. Looked up from germline, CDR1 is LGHNT and CDR2 is FRNRAP. DNA for the CDR3: TGTGCTAGTGGTGCAGGGGCGGGAGACACCGGGGAGCTGTTTTTT. It yields the protein CASGAGAGDTGELFF.